Described below is a single TCR beta chain sequence and its context. Germline values: CDR1 GTSNPN, CDR2 SVGIG (reference sequence). The V segment lost 1 base and the J segment 7 bases; nucleotides outside the gene matches: 7. The CDR3 runs 14 residues. Profiling relied on immunoSEQ multiplex PCR, and the TCRdb table lists in-frame clones only, not all of them. The sample has 50,000 to 55,000 clones, over 75% seen once; the top ten hold roughly 5.6%. The sample comes from a study of glioma-infiltrating T cells after dendritic cell vaccination. As for time point: after dendritic cell vaccination, including at tumor progression/relapse.

The sequence was obtained from a human donor with glioblastoma. Sequenced material: blood, taken after dendritic cell vaccination. V usage is TRBV30 and J usage is TRBJ1-1; 9 nucleotides match TRBD1. The CDR3 DNA follows: TGTGCCTGGAGTGAGGGGGACAGGGCTATTGAAGCTTTCTTT. Translation: CAWSEGDRAIEAFF.